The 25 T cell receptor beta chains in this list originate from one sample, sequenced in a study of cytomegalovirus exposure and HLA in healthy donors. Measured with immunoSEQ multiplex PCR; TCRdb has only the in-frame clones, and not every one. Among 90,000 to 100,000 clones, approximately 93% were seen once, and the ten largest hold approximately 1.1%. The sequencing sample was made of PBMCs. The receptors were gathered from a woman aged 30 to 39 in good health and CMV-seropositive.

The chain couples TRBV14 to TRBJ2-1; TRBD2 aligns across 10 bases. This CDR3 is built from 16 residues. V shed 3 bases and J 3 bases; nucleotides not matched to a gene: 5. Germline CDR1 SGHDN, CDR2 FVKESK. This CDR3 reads CASSHLGTSDYNEQFF. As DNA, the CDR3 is TGTGCCAGCAGCCACCTCGGGACTAGCGACTACAATGAGCAGTTCTTC. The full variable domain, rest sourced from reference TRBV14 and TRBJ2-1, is EAGVTQFPSHSVIEKGQTVTLRCDPISGHDNLYWYRRVMGKEIKFLLHFVKESKQDESGMPNNRFLAERTGGTYSTLKVQPAELEDSGVYFCASSHLGTSDYNEQFFGPGTRLTVL.

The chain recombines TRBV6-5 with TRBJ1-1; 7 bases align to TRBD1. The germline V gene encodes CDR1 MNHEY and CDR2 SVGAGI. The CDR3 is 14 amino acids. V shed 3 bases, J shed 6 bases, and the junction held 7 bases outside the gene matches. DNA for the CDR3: TGTGCCAGCAGTTATTATTCTGACAGGGCTGAAGCTTTCTTT. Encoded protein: CASSYYSDRAEAFF.

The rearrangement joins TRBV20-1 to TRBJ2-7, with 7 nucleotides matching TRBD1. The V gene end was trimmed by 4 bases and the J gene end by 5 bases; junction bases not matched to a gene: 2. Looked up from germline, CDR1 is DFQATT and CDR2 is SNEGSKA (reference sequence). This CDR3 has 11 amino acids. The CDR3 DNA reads TGCAGTGCTAACAGGGGAAACGAGCAGTACTTC. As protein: CSANRGNEQYF.

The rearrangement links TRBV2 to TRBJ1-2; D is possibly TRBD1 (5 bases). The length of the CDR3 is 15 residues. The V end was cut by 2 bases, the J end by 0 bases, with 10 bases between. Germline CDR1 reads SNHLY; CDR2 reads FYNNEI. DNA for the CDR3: TGTGCCAGCAGTGAATTCGTGACAGCTAACTATGGCTACACCTTC. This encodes CASSEFVTANYGYTF.

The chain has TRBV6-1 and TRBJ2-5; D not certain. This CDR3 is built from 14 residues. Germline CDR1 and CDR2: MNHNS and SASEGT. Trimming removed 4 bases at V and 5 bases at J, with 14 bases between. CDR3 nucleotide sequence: TGTGCCAGCAGTGCCGGCACACCAGCGGAGACCCAGTACTTC. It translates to CASSAGTPAETQYF.

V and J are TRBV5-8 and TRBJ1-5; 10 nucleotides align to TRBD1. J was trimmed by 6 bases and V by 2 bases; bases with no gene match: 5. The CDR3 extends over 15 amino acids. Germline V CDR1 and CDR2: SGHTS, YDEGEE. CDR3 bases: TGTGCCAGCAGCTTTACGGACAGGGGGATTCAGCCCCAGCATTTT. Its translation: CASSFTDRGIQPQHF.

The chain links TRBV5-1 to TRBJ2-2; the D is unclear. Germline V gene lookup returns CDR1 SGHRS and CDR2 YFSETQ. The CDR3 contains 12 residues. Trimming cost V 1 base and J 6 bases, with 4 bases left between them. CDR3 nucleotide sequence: TGCGCCAGCAGCTTGTACTCCGGGGAGCTGTTTTTT. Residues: CASSLYSGELFF. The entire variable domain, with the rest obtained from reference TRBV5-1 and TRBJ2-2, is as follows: KAGVTQTPRYLIKTRGQQVTLSCSPISGHRSVSWYQQTPGQGLQFLFEYFSETQRNKGNFPGRFSGRQFSNSRSEMNVSTLELGDSALYLCASSLYSGELFFGEGSRLTVL.

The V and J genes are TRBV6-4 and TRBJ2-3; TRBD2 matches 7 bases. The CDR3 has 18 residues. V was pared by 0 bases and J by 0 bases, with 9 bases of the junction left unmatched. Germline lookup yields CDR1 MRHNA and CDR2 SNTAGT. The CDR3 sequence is CASSDSPPLASSTDTQYF. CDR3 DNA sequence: TGTGCCAGCAGTGACTCTCCCCCACTAGCGTCAAGCACAGATACGCAGTATTTT.

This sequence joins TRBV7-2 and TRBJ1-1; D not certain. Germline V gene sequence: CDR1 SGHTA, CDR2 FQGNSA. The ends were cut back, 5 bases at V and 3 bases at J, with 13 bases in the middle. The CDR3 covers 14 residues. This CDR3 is CASSPGEYYTEAFF. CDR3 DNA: TGTGCCAGCAGCCCCGGGGAATACTACACTGAAGCTTTCTTT.

Written as DNA, the CDR3 is TGTGCCAGCAGCCTACTAGCGGGAGCGTCCTACAATGAGCAGTTCTTC. This sequence encodes CASSLLAGASYNEQFF. This chain joins TRBV7-9 and TRBJ2-1; TRBD2 matches at 11 bases. Per germline, CDR1 SEHNR and CDR2 FQNEAQ (reference sequence). CDR3 size: 16 residues. Trimming cost V 5 bases and J 1 base; bases outside gene matches: 4.

The CDR3 nucleotides are TGTGCCAGTAGCCTCGACAGGGGCTACAATCAGCCCCAGCATTTT. As protein: CASSLDRGYNQPQHF. The rearrangement joins TRBV19 to TRBJ1-5, with 8 bases aligning to TRBD1. The CDR3 contains 15 residues. CDR1 is LNHDA, CDR2 SQIVND, per germline (reference sequence). The junction had 7 bases not matched to a gene; V was cut back by 6 bases and J by 3 bases.

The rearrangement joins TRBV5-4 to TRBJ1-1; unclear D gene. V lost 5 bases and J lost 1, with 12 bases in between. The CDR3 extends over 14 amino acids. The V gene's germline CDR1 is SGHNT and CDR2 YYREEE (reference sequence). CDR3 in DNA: TGTGCCAGCAGAAGGTACGGGGAGAACACTGAAGCTTTCTTT. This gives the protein CASRRYGENTEAFF.

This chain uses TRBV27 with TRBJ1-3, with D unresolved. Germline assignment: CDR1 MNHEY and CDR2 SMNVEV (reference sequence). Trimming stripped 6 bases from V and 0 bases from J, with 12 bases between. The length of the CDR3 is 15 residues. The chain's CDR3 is CASRYTADSGNTIYF. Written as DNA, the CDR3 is TGTGCCAGCAGATACACAGCCGACTCTGGAAACACCATATATTTT.

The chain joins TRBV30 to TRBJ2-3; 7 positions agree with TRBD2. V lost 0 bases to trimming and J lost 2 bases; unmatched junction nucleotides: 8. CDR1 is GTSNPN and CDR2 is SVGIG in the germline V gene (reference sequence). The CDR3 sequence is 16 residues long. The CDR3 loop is CAWSVHLRDYTDTQYF. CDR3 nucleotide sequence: TGTGCCTGGAGTGTACATCTCAGGGACTACACAGATACGCAGTATTTT.

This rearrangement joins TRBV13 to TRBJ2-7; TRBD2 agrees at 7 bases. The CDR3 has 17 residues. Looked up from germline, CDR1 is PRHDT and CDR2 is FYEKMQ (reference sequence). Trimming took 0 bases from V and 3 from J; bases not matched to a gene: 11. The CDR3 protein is CASSLGAGGSGNYEQYF. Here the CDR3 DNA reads TGTGCCAGCAGCTTAGGCGCTGGCGGGAGTGGCAACTACGAGCAGTACTTC. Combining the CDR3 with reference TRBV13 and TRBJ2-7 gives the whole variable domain AAGVIQSPRHLIKEKRETATLKCYPIPRHDTVYWYQQGPGQDPQFLISFYEKMQSDKGSIPDRFSAQQFSDYHSELNMSSLELGDSALYFCASSLGAGGSGNYEQYFGPGTRLTVT.

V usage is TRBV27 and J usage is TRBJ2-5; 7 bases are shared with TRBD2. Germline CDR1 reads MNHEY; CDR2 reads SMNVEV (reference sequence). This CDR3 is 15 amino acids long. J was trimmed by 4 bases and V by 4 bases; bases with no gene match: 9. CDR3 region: CASSSGTGRGETQYF. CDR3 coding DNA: TGTGCCAGCAGTTCCGGGACGGGGAGGGGAGAGACCCAGTACTTC.

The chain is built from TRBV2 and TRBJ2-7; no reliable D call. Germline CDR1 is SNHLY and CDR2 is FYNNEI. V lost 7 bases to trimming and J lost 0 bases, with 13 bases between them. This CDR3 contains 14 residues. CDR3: CASKEGHSSYEQYF. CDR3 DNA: TGTGCCAGCAAGGAAGGCCACAGCTCCTACGAGCAGTACTTC.

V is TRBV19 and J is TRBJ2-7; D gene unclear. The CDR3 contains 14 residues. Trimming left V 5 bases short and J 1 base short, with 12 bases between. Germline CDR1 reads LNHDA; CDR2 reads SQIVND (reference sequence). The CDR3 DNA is TGTGCCAGTAGTCGGAGTTTGCTATCCTACGAGCAGTACTTC. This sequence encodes CASSRSLLSYEQYF.

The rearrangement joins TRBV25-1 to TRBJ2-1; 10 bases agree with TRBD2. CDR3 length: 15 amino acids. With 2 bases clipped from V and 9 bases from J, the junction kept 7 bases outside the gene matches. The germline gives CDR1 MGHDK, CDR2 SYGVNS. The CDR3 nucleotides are TGTGCCAGCAGTGAAGGAAGCGGGAGGGCCGCTGAGCAGTTCTTC. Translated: CASSEGSGRAAEQFF.

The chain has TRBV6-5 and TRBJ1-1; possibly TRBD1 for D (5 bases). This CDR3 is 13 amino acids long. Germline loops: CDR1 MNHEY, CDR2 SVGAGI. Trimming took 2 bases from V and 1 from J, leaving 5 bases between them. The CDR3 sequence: CASSYQGNTEAFF. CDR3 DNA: TGTGCCAGCAGTTACCAGGGGAACACTGAAGCTTTCTTT.

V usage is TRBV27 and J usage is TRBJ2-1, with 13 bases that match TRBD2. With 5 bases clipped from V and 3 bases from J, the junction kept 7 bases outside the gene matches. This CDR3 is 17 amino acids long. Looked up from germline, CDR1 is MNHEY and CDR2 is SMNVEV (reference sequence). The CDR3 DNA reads TGTGCCAGCAGTCCCCGACTAGCGGGAGGCATCTACAATGAGCAGTTCTTC. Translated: CASSPRLAGGIYNEQFF.

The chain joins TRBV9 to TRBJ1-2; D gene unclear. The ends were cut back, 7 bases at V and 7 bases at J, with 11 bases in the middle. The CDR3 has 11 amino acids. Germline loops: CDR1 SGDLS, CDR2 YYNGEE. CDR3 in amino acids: CASSSGLGYTF. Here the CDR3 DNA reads TGTGCCAGCTCGAGCGGGCTTGGCTACACCTTC.

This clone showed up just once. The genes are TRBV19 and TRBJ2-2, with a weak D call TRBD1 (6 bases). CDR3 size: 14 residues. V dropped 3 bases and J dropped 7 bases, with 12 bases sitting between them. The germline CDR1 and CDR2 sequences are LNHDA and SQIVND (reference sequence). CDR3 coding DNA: TGTGCCAGTAGTATCAGGGGATACGGCGGGGAGCTGTTTTTT. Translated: CASSIRGYGGELFF.

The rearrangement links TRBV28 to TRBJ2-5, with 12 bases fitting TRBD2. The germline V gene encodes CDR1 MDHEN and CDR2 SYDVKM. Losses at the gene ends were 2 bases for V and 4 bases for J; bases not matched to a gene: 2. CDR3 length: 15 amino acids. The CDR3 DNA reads TGTGCCAGCAGTTTAGGACTAGCGGGGATAGAGACCCAGTACTTC. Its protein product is CASSLGLAGIETQYF.

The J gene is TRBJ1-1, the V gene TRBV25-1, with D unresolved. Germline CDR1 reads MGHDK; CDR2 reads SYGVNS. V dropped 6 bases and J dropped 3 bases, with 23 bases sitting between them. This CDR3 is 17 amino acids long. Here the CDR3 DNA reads TGTGCCAGCAGGTCGGCACACTACTGGGGAGCGGACACTGAAGCTTTCTTT. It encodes CASRSAHYWGADTEAFF.